This record concerns one TCR beta chain sequence. Its specificity is unknown. This sample is part of a study of shared clonotypes between healthy human individuals. Study-wide findings and caveats: In general, naive subsets displayed greater estimated richness than memory subsets did.

The CDR3 is 14 residues long. Germline V CDR1 and CDR2: WNHNN, SYGVQD (reference sequence). V dropped 7 bases and J dropped 2 bases, with 14 bases sitting between them. Method: immunoSEQ multiplex PCR; TCRdb's copy keeps in-frame clones and lacks some. Found here are about 2.4 million clones, roughly 93% of them singletons; the top ten hold 0.36%. The gene calls are TRBV10-1 and TRBJ2-5; tentatively, D is TRBD2 (6 bases). The sequenced material came from naive CD4+ T cells from PBMCs. Subset in this sample: CD45RA+ positively selected. The receptor was isolated from a man between 18 and 35 years old in good health. Some clones in this sample may be carry-over from other donors' samples. Here the CDR3 reads CASNGGMGQETQYF. CDR3 nucleotide sequence: TGCGCCAGCAATGGCGGGATGGGGCAAGAGACCCAGTACTTC.